The next 26 T cell receptor beta chains were all read from a single sample in a study of cytomegalovirus exposure and HLA in healthy donors. PCR employed 60 Vbeta and 13 Jbeta primers. Assay: immunoSEQ multiplex PCR; the TCRdb copy retains only in-frame clones and omits some. The profile covers 150,000 to 200,000 clones, with around 80% appearing a single time and about 6.3% taken by the ten largest. Sample: PBMCs. The receptor source for this set is a male donor in good health and CMV-seropositive.

The J gene is TRBJ2-7, the V gene TRBV5-1; 7 bases are a match to TRBD2. The CDR3 totals 18 residues. V lost 3 bases, J lost 0 bases, and 15 bases stayed unmatched. Germline CDR1 is SGHRS and CDR2 is YFSETQ. The CDR3 sequence: CASSWGGSRGGPSYEQYF. In nucleotides, the CDR3 is TGCGCCAGCAGCTGGGGGGGATCGCGGGGTGGGCCCTCCTACGAGCAGTACTTC. The variable domain in full, with the rest retrieved from reference TRBV5-1 and TRBJ2-7, is KAGVTQTPRYLIKTRGQQVTLSCSPISGHRSVSWYQQTPGQGLQFLFEYFSETQRNKGNFPGRFSGRQFSNSRSEMNVSTLELGDSALYLCASSWGGSRGGPSYEQYFGPGTRLTVT.

The chain joins TRBV19 to TRBJ2-2; 8 positions match TRBD1. Germline CDR1 and CDR2: LNHDA and SQIVND (reference sequence). Trimming cost V 1 base and J 4 bases; bases outside gene matches: 2. The CDR3 has 15 amino acids. The CDR3 DNA sequence: TGTGCCAGTAGTATAGGGACAGGGACCACCGGGGAGCTGTTTTTT. This sequence encodes CASSIGTGTTGELFF.

The rearrangement uses TRBV6-5 and TRBJ2-7; TRBD1 aligns across 10 bases. J was trimmed by 7 bases and V by 2 bases; bases with no gene match: 11. This CDR3 contains 16 residues. Germline CDR1 MNHEY, CDR2 SVGAGI. The CDR3 DNA reads as TGTGCCAGCAGTTACGGCCCGGGACAGGGGTCTCGGGAGCAGTACTTC. Translation gives CASSYGPGQGSREQYF.

The chain couples TRBV11-2 to TRBJ2-3; D is ambiguous. There are 13 residues in the CDR3. Germline V gives CDR1 SGHAT, CDR2 FQNNGV. The V and J ends lost 1 base and 4 bases respectively, with 6 bases between them. CDR3 nucleotides: TGTGCCAGCAGCTTAGTCCTTGCAGATACGCAGTATTTT. This codes for CASSLVLADTQYF.

J is TRBJ1-4 and V is TRBV7-9; D gene unclear. The V and J ends lost 2 bases and 7 bases respectively, with 14 bases between them. The CDR3 covers 15 residues. Germline lookup yields CDR1 SEHNR and CDR2 FQNEAQ (reference sequence). This CDR3 is CASSLTSGDAEKLFF. In DNA form, the CDR3 reads TGTGCCAGCAGCTTAACGTCGGGAGACGCTGAAAAACTGTTTTTT.

This chain connects TRBV14 to TRBJ2-1; TRBD1 aligns across 12 bases. The CDR3 length is 19 residues. Germline CDR1 is SGHDN and CDR2 is FVKESK. Trimming took 1 base from V and 0 from J; bases not matched to a gene: 7. Here the CDR3 DNA reads TGTGCCAGCAGCCAAGTGGGGACAGGGGGCCCCCGCTCCTACAATGAGCAGTTCTTC. Its translation is CASSQVGTGGPRSYNEQFF.

The rearrangement uses TRBV28 and TRBJ1-4; tentative D call: TRBD1 (6 bases). Germline V gene lookup returns CDR1 MDHEN and CDR2 SYDVKM. The V gene lost 0 bases and the J gene lost 2 bases, with 13 bases spanning the gap. The CDR3 loop spans 17 amino acids. CDR3 region: CASSLWGAPSTNEKLFF. The CDR3 coding sequence is TGTGCCAGCAGTTTATGGGGGGCCCCTTCGACTAATGAAAAACTGTTTTTT.

The J gene is TRBJ2-7, the V gene TRBV7-2; 10 bases agree with TRBD2. V lost 3 bases to trimming and J lost 4 bases; unmatched junction nucleotides: 6. CDR1 and CDR2 from the germline V gene are SGHTA and FQGNSA. The CDR3 is 15 amino acids. CDR3 amino acids: CASSLPGLASYEQYF. The CDR3 DNA follows: TGTGCCAGCAGCTTGCCGGGACTAGCGTCTTACGAGCAGTACTTC.

The chain couples TRBV11-3 to TRBJ2-3; no clear D gene. Trimming removed 6 bases from V and 3 bases from J, with 7 bases in between. Germline assignment: CDR1 SGHNT and CDR2 YENEEA. The CDR3 covers 12 residues. This CDR3 is CASRSRTDTQYF. In DNA, the CDR3 is TGTGCCAGCAGGTCTCGGACAGATACGCAGTATTTT.

The rearrangement joins TRBV6-5 to TRBJ2-7; TRBD2 agrees at 8 bases. Trimming took 5 bases from V and 1 from J; bases not matched to a gene: 7. CDR1 MNHEY and CDR2 SVGAGI come from the germline V gene. The CDR3 covers 15 residues. CDR3 in amino acids: CASSPVSSGSYEQYF. The CDR3 region has the DNA TGTGCCAGCAGTCCCGTGTCTAGCGGGTCCTACGAGCAGTACTTC.

Regarding this clone: An end of the junction does not agree with germline; a read error may underlie this. The J gene is TRBJ2-1, the V gene TRBV7-9; 8 nucleotides agree with TRBD1. Germline CDR1 and CDR2: SEHNR and FQNEAQ (reference sequence). The CDR3 is 16 residues long. The CDR3 coding sequence is TGTTCCAGCAGCTTTGGAGACAGGGGCAATTACAATGAGCAGTTCTTC. Its protein product is CSSSFGDRGNYNEQFF.

The gene calls are TRBV4-3 and TRBJ2-2, with 7 bases aligning to TRBD2. The CDR3 is 16 amino acids. CDR1 and CDR2 from the germline V gene are LGHNA and YSLEER. The V and J ends lost 4 bases and 2 bases, in that order; junction bases with no gene match: 7. In DNA, the CDR3 is TGCGCCAGCAGCCCCGCGGCGGGAGACAACACCGGGGAGCTGTTTTTT. Translating it yields CASSPAAGDNTGELFF.

V is TRBV30 and J is TRBJ2-7; D might be TRBD1 (6 bases). Germline V gene sequence: CDR1 GTSNPN, CDR2 SVGIG (reference sequence). This CDR3 contains 11 residues. V dropped 5 bases and J dropped 4 bases, with 9 bases sitting between them. The CDR3 spells CAWDRIYEQYF. The CDR3 region has the DNA TGTGCCTGGGACAGGATTTACGAGCAGTACTTC.

The V gene is TRBV9, the J gene TRBJ2-3, with 9 positions matching TRBD2. CDR3 length: 15 residues. The germline CDR1 and CDR2 sequences are SGDLS and YYNGEE. Unmatched junction bases numbered 8, after V lost 4 bases and J lost 5 bases. CDR3 amino acids: CASSLSGSSVDTQYF. As DNA, the CDR3 is TGTGCCAGCAGCCTTAGCGGGAGCTCGGTAGATACGCAGTATTTT.

The chain combines TRBV6-5 with TRBJ2-7; D is undetermined. CDR1 and CDR2 from the germline V gene are MNHEY and SVGAGI. V shed 2 bases and J shed 3 bases, with 8 bases lying between them. The CDR3 runs 13 residues. CDR3 coding DNA: TGTGCCAGCAGTTACGCGTCAAGCTACGAGCAGTACTTC. It codes for CASSYASSYEQYF.

V and J are TRBV15 and TRBJ2-7; TRBD1 agrees at 8 bases. Germline assignment: CDR1 LNHNV and CDR2 YYDKDF (reference sequence). Trimming removed 3 bases from V and 0 bases from J; junction bases left unmatched: 7. The CDR3 runs 16 residues. The CDR3 DNA is TGTGCCACCAGCAGCCCAGGGGGCCGGGCCTCCTACGAGCAGTACTTC. Translated, it gives CATSSPGGRASYEQYF.

V and J are TRBV7-2 and TRBJ2-1; the match to TRBD2 covers 13 bases. This CDR3 spans 15 amino acids. Per germline, CDR1 SGHTA and CDR2 FQGNSA. V gave up 1 base and J gave up 8 bases; unmatched junction bases: 2. CDR3 DNA sequence: TGTGCCAGCAGCTTAGGCGGACTAGCGGGAGATGAGCAGTTCTTC. This gives the protein CASSLGGLAGDEQFF.

V gene TRBV19 combines with J gene TRBJ1-6; TRBD1 is a possible D gene (5 bases). The ends were cut back, 6 bases at V and 9 bases at J, with 12 bases in the middle. The CDR3 totals 13 residues. Per germline, CDR1 LNHDA and CDR2 SQIVND (reference sequence). This chain's CDR3 is CASSGGITSPLHF. The DNA for the CDR3 is TGTGCCAGTAGCGGGGGAATAACTTCACCCCTCCACTTT. The whole variable domain, filled in from reference TRBV19 and TRBJ1-6, reads DGGITQSPKYLFRKEGQNVTLSCEQNLNHDAMYWYRQDPGQGLRLIYYSQIVNDFQKGDIAEGYSVSREKKESFPLTVTSAQKNPTAFYLCASSGGITSPLHFGNGTRLTVT.

This chain uses TRBV6-1 with TRBJ2-3, with 7 nucleotides matching TRBD2. This CDR3 contains 16 residues. Germline V gene sequence: CDR1 MNHNS, CDR2 SASEGT. V dropped 2 bases and J dropped 0; count of bases not matched to a gene: 5. For the CDR3, the DNA is TGTGCCAGCAGTGAACGTCGGGGAGGGAGCACAGATACGCAGTATTTT. It translates to CASSERRGGSTDTQYF.

A few counts support this clone. The CDR3 coding sequence is TGTGCCAGTAGTGGACAGGGGGCGAGCGATCAGCCCCAGCATTTT. Translation: CASSGQGASDQPQHF. The chain employs TRBV19 and TRBJ1-5, with 11 bases lining up with TRBD1. V lost 5 bases and J lost 5; bases outside the gene matches: 5. The germline V gene has CDR1 LNHDA and CDR2 SQIVND (reference sequence). The CDR3 has 15 amino acids.

In this sample, this clone turned up a few times. V gene TRBV19 combines with J gene TRBJ2-3; 8 nucleotides align to TRBD2. Germline trimming cut 7 bases from V and 5 bases from J; bases unmatched to any gene: 8. This CDR3 has 14 amino acids. Per germline, CDR1 LNHDA and CDR2 SQIVND (reference sequence). CDR3 coding DNA: TGTGCCAGTACCAAGGGGACTAGTGGAGATACGCAGTATTTT. Amino acid sequence: CASTKGTSGDTQYF.

In its sample, this clone was seen once. The chain is built from TRBV11-3 and TRBJ2-3; 11 bases are a match to TRBD1. Germline V gene sequence: CDR1 SGHNT, CDR2 YENEEA. CDR3 size: 18 residues. V lost 3 bases to trimming and J lost 4 bases; unmatched junction nucleotides: 12. CDR3 nucleotides: TGTGCCAGCAGCTTCGGCGTATCTGGACAGGGGGCCGCAGATACGCAGTATTTT. Translated, it gives CASSFGVSGQGAADTQYF.

On this clone itself: At one of its ends the junction is not consistent with the germline gene, which may arise from a read error. The chain joins TRBV29-1 to TRBJ2-5; 8 bases align to TRBD2. The CDR3 spans 9 residues. From germline, CDR1 is SQVTM and CDR2 ANQGSEA. CDR3 DNA: TGCAGCGTTAGCGGGAGTGGCAACTTC. It yields the protein CSVSGSGNF.

Notes on this clone: One end of the junction is discordant with germline, which a read error may explain. The V call is TRBV27, the J call TRBJ1-6, with 9 bases matching TRBD1. This CDR3 is 14 amino acids long. The germline gives CDR1 MNHEY, CDR2 SMNVEV (reference sequence). The CDR3 spells CANSPDRGNSPLHF. The CDR3 coding sequence is TGTGCCAACAGTCCGGACAGGGGAAATTCACCCCTCCACTTT.

This clone was found a few times. J is TRBJ1-3 and V is TRBV5-1; 7 nucleotides line up with TRBD1. CDR3 length: 19 amino acids. The V segment lost 4 bases and the J segment 4 bases; nucleotides outside the gene matches: 20. Germline CDR1 and CDR2: SGHRS and YFSETQ. The chain's CDR3 is CASSPGQEVWTDPGNTIYF. CDR3 sequence (DNA): TGCGCCAGCAGCCCCGGACAGGAGGTTTGGACTGATCCCGGAAACACCATATATTTT.

As concerns this clone: One junction end disagrees with the germline gene, perhaps due to a read error. The chain employs TRBV7-8 and TRBJ2-7, with TRBD2 identical over 8 bases. In germline, CDR1 is SGHVS, CDR2 FQNEAQ. The CDR3 totals 14 residues. The CDR3 here is CASSLGGSTSGPTF. The CDR3 DNA follows: TGTGCCAGCAGCTTAGGGGGTTCCACTAGCGGTCCCACTTTC.